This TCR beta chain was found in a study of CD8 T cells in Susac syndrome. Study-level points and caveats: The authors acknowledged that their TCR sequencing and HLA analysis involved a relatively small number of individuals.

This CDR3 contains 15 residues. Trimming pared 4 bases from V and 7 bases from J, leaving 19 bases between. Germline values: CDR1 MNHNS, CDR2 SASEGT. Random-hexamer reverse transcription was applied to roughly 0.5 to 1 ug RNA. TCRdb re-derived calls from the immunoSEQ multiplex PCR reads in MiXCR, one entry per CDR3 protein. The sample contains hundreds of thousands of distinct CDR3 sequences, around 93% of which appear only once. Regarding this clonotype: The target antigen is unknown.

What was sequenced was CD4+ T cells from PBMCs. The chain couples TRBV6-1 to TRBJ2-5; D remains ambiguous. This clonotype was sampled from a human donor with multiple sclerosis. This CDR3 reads CASSVDLGVPGTQYF. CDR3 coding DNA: TGTGCCAGCAGTGTAGACCTAGGAGTCCCTGGGACCCAGTACTTC.